These 7 T cell receptor beta chains were sequenced from one sample in a study of cytomegalovirus exposure and HLA in healthy donors. Primers included in the PCR were 60 Vbeta and 13 Jbeta primers. Profiling relied on immunoSEQ multiplex PCR, and the TCRdb table lists in-frame clones only, not all of them. Here the sample spans about 130,000 clones, around 73% being singletons. The sample consisted of PBMCs. Receptors originate from a man aged 60 to 69 in good health and CMV-seropositive.

The genes are TRBV5-1 and TRBJ2-3; 8 bases agree with TRBD2. Germline loops: CDR1 SGHRS, CDR2 YFSETQ. Trimming at V came to 0 bases and at J to 2 bases, leaving 5 bases not matched to a gene. CDR3 length: 16 residues. CDR3 sequence (DNA): TGCGCCAGCAGCTTGGGTCGGGGGGGCGTCACAGATACGCAGTATTTT. It yields the protein CASSLGRGGVTDTQYF.

CDR3 amino acids: CASSVEGAPEDYGYTF. CDR3 sequence (DNA): TGTGCCAGCAGCGTAGAGGGGGCCCCGGAGGACTATGGCTACACCTTC. The genes are TRBV9 and TRBJ1-2, with TRBD1 matching over 7 bases. With 0 bases clipped from V and 3 bases from J, the junction kept 8 bases outside the gene matches. CDR3 size: 16 residues. Germline CDR1 reads SGDLS; CDR2 reads YYNGEE.

This sequence joins TRBV2 and TRBJ2-5; 8 positions agree with TRBD2. V gave up 8 bases and J gave up 5 bases; unmatched junction bases: 10. CDR3 length: 14 amino acids. From germline, CDR1 is SNHLY and CDR2 FYNNEI. The CDR3 loop is CASRRRGVGETQYF. DNA for the CDR3: TGTGCCAGCCGACGGCGGGGGGTCGGGGAGACCCAGTACTTC. Looking up the rest from reference TRBV2 and TRBJ2-5 gives the full variable domain: EPEVTQTPSHQVTQMGQEVILRCVPISNHLYFYWYRQILGQKVEFLVSFYNNEISEKSEIFDDQFSVERPDGSNFTLKIRSTKLEDSAMYFCASRRRGVGETQYFGPGTRLLVL.

The V call is TRBV10-1, the J call TRBJ2-5, with D unclear. V lost 7 bases, J lost 4 bases, and 16 bases lay in between. CDR1 is WNHNN, CDR2 SYGVQD, per germline (reference sequence). The CDR3 sequence is 14 residues long. CDR3 bases: TGCGCCAGCACCGAGGAGCATTATCCAGAGACCCAGTACTTC. Protein product: CASTEEHYPETQYF.

V gene TRBV16 combines with J gene TRBJ1-1; D is undetermined. V was cut by 3 bases and J by 5 bases, with 10 bases left in between. The CDR3 length is 13 residues. Germline V gene sequence: CDR1 KGHSY, CDR2 FQNENV. The CDR3 DNA reads TGTGCCAGCAGCCAGGGAGGGAGGACTGAAGCTTTCTTT. As protein: CASSQGGRTEAFF. The complete variable domain, with remaining parts taken from reference TRBV16 and TRBJ1-1, reads GEEVAQTPKHLVRGEGQKAKLYCAPIKGHSYVFWYQQVLKNEFKFLISFQNENVFDETGMPKERFSAKCLPNSPCSLEIQATKLEDSAVYFCASSQGGRTEAFFGQGTRLTVV.

V is TRBV6-5 and J is TRBJ2-3; 10 positions match TRBD1. This CDR3 has 16 amino acids. With V trimmed by 4 bases and J by 1 base, 5 bases remained unmatched. Germline CDR1 is MNHEY and CDR2 is SVGAGI. Written as DNA, the CDR3 is TGTGCCAGCAGTTCTCGGGACAGGGGACGCACAGATACGCAGTATTTT. Encoded protein: CASSSRDRGRTDTQYF.

V usage is TRBV5-4 and J usage is TRBJ2-1; 7 bases are a match to TRBD1. J lost 7 bases, V lost 0 bases, and 10 bases had no gene match. The germline V gene has CDR1 SGHNT and CDR2 YYREEE (reference sequence). CDR3 size: 16 residues. The CDR3 DNA follows: TGTGCCAGCAGCTTGGGACAGCTAAGCAGGGGGAATGAGCAGTTCTTC. This codes for CASSLGQLSRGNEQFF.